The sample holds many counts of the clone carrying this T cell receptor beta chain. These data belong to a study of metastatic and nonmetastatic thyroid tumors. Overall study context: Repertoire comparison spanned blood and tumor or nodule tissue of malignant and benign thyroid patients.

The V and J ends lost 4 bases and 5 bases respectively, with 10 bases between them. The CDR3 sequence is 13 residues long. Germline lookup yields CDR1 MNHNS and CDR2 SASEGT. TCRdb called clones again from the PCR reads with MiXCR. The data contain around 40,000 clones, approximately 12% of them singletons. Prior to thyroid surgery, none of the patients had received any treatment. The TCR sequence derives from a female donor with papillary thyroid cancer or a benign thyroid nodule (not recorded which). Some clones in this sample may be carry-over from other donors' samples. Sequenced material: blood. The rearrangement links TRBV6-1 to TRBJ2-3; D might be TRBD1 (5 bases). CDR3 sequence: CASSGNRGDTQYF. The DNA for the CDR3 is TGTGCCAGCAGTGGGAATAGGGGAGATACGCAGTATTTT.